These 19 T cell receptor beta chains share one sample of origin, sequenced in a study of blood T cells in healthy people across ages. A second 7 to 11 cycle PCR used barcoded and J-beta primers. Using its own MiXCR run on the 5' RACE reads, TCRdb lists one record per CDR3 protein. In the table there are 550,000 to 700,000 distinct CDR3 sequences, 27% of which are singletons. Sequenced: blood. The receptors derive from a woman in her 70s in good health.

This clonotype came up a few times. Germline and junction disagree at one end, which may indicate a read error. The chain employs TRBV27 and TRBJ2-7; TRBD1 might be the D (7 bases). Germline V gene sequence: CDR1 MNHEY, CDR2 SMNVEV (reference sequence). This CDR3 comprises 14 residues. CDR3 sequence (DNA): TGTGACAGCAGGAGGGGACAGCGAACCTACGAGCAGTACTTC. This encodes CDSRRGQRTYEQYF.

In this sample, this clonotype turned up many times. The rearrangement uses TRBV3-1 and TRBJ2-3; 7 positions agree with TRBD2. Germline assignment: CDR1 LGHDT and CDR2 YNNKEL (reference sequence). The ends lost 2 bases at V and 4 bases at J; junction bases unmatched: 9. The CDR3 runs to 16 residues. CDR3 bases: TGTGCCAGCAGCCAAAAGGCGGGGGTTTTCGCAGATACGCAGTATTTT. This encodes CASSQKAGVFADTQYF.

In this sample, this clonotype turned up once. This may arise from a read error, as a much more abundant clone is one base away. The genes are TRBV3-1 and TRBJ1-1; a possible D gene is TRBD1 (5 bases). In germline, CDR1 is LGHDT, CDR2 YNNKEL (reference sequence). The germline V and J ends were trimmed by 6 bases and 1 base, with 9 bases remaining between them. The CDR3 loop spans 13 amino acids. DNA of the CDR3: TGTGCCAGCAGGGGACGGGGGAACACTGAAGCTTTCTTT. This translates into CASRGRGNTEAFF.

The table lists this clonotype with a few counts. The CDR3 protein is CASSLGQSYQPQHF. CDR3 bases: TGTGCCAGCAGCTTGGGGCAGTCCTATCAGCCCCAGCATTTT. V and J are TRBV7-2 and TRBJ1-5; D is possibly TRBD1 (5 bases). There are 14 residues in the CDR3. The ends were cut back, 3 bases at V and 5 bases at J, with 11 bases in the middle. In germline, CDR1 is SGHTA, CDR2 FQGNSA.

This clonotype was seen a handful of times. The CDR3 region has the DNA TGTGCCAGCAGCTTGCAGGGGGCCTACAATGAGCAGTTCTTC. Translating gives CASSLQGAYNEQFF. V gene TRBV5-6 combines with J gene TRBJ2-1; TRBD1 matches 7 bases. The V and J ends lost 1 base and 2 bases, in that order; junction bases with no gene match: 0. The germline gives CDR1 SGHDT, CDR2 YYEEEE. The length of the CDR3 is 14 residues. The entire variable domain, with the rest obtained from reference TRBV5-6 and TRBJ2-1, is as follows: DAGVTQSPTHLIKTRGQQVTLRCSPKSGHDTVSWYQQALGQGPQFIFQYYEEEERQRGNFPDRFSGHQFPNYSSELNVNALLLGDSALYLCASSLQGAYNEQFFGPGTRLTVL.

The rearrangement joins TRBV7-2 to TRBJ1-5; maybe TRBD1 (5 bases). From germline, CDR1 is SGHTA and CDR2 FQGNSA. V shed 3 bases and J shed 0 bases, with 12 bases lying between them. The CDR3 contains 16 residues. The CDR3 loop is CASSFRGRGSNQPQHF. CDR3 bases: TGTGCCAGCAGCTTTCGGGGGAGGGGTAGCAATCAGCCCCAGCATTTT.

The gene calls are TRBV7-9 and TRBJ1-2; tentative D call: TRBD1 (5 bases). Germline V CDR1 and CDR2: SEHNR, FQNEAQ (reference sequence). V shed 4 bases and J shed 10 bases, with 19 bases lying between them. The CDR3 covers 14 residues. The CDR3 protein is CASSWDRDADFYTF. The DNA for the CDR3 is TGTGCCAGCAGCTGGGACCGGGACGCTGACTTCTACACCTTC.

This rearrangement joins TRBV6-5 to TRBJ2-2, with D possibly TRBD1 on 7 matching bases. Per germline, CDR1 MNHEY and CDR2 SVGAGI. Trimming cost V 4 bases and J 2 bases, with 20 bases left between them. CDR3 length: 18 residues. Written as DNA, the CDR3 is TGTGCCAGCAGTTTCCTAGCTGGCAGGGGGGAAAACACCGGGGAGCTGTTTTTT. Amino acids: CASSFLAGRGENTGELFF.

The chain couples TRBV5-1 to TRBJ2-7; D is perhaps TRBD2 (6 bases). The ends were cut back, 3 bases at V and 4 bases at J, with 11 bases in the middle. Germline lookup yields CDR1 SGHRS and CDR2 YFSETQ. The CDR3 is 13 residues long. The CDR3 loop reads CASSSMGLYEQYF. CDR3 DNA sequence: TGCGCCAGCAGCTCTATGGGACTTTACGAGCAGTACTTC. The variable domain in full, completed from reference TRBV5-1 and TRBJ2-7, reads KAGVTQTPRYLIKTRGQQVTLSCSPISGHRSVSWYQQTPGQGLQFLFEYFSETQRNKGNFPGRFSGRQFSNSRSEMNVSTLELGDSALYLCASSSMGLYEQYFGPGTRLTVT.

V and J are TRBV5-6 and TRBJ1-4; 9 bases match TRBD1. Germline V gives CDR1 SGHDT, CDR2 YYEEEE. V dropped 2 bases and J dropped 2; count of bases not matched to a gene: 4. CDR3 length: 16 amino acids. The CDR3 spells CASSFGTGRTNEKLFF. CDR3 DNA sequence: TGTGCCAGCAGCTTTGGGACAGGGCGGACTAATGAAAAACTGTTTTTT.

In its sample, this clonotype was seen a few times. The chain combines TRBV5-1 with TRBJ1-4; D might be TRBD1 (5 bases). V was cut by 0 bases and J by 0 bases, with 6 bases left in between. The germline gives CDR1 SGHRS, CDR2 YFSETQ. CDR3 length: 15 residues. As DNA, the CDR3 is TGCGCCAGCAGCTTGGGGACAACAACTAATGAAAAACTGTTTTTT. Amino acid sequence: CASSLGTTTNEKLFF.

This clonotype was observed many times. The chain has TRBV12-3 or TRBV12-4 and TRBJ1-1; no clear D. Trimming left V 4 bases short and J 4 bases short, with 10 bases between. There are 13 residues in the CDR3. CDR3 sequence (DNA): TGTGCCAGCAGTTCCCGGGAGGGCACTGAAGCTTTCTTT. Translating gives CASSSREGTEAFF.

In this sample, this clonotype turned up a few times. The CDR3 nucleotides are TGTGCCAGCAGTTCACCTATCCCAGGGACAGATACGCAGTATTTT. Residues: CASSSPIPGTDTQYF. The chain links TRBV6-2 or TRBV6-3 to TRBJ2-3, with D tentatively TRBD1 (5 bases). Per the germline V gene, CDR1 is MNHEY and CDR2 is SVGEGT. Trimming removed 4 bases from V and 3 bases from J, with 14 bases in between. The CDR3 is 15 residues long.

CDR3 in DNA: TGCAGTGCTAGAGACCCCCGACAGGGGGGGAATGAAAAACTGTTTTTT. It codes for CSARDPRQGGNEKLFF. The J gene is TRBJ1-4, the V gene TRBV20-1; TRBD1 aligns across 9 bases. Per germline, CDR1 DFQATT and CDR2 SNEGSKA (reference sequence). The CDR3 is 16 amino acids. The V and J ends lost 0 bases and 5 bases, in that order; junction bases with no gene match: 7.

This clonotype was observed a few times. The J gene is TRBJ1-2, the V gene TRBV12-3 or TRBV12-4; D gene uncertain. The V end was cut by 7 bases, the J end by 4 bases, with 7 bases between. The CDR3 has 11 amino acids. As DNA, the CDR3 is TGTGCCAGCACCAAGGGCTATGGCTACACCTTC. Protein: CASTKGYGYTF.

The genes are TRBV6-5 and TRBJ1-4; 7 bases match TRBD1. Germline lookup yields CDR1 MNHEY and CDR2 SVGAGI. The CDR3 is 16 amino acids. J was trimmed by 2 bases and V by 4 bases; bases with no gene match: 7. For the CDR3, the DNA is TGTGCCAGCAGTTCCCGACAGGGAGCCACTAATGAAAAACTGTTTTTT. The encoded protein is CASSSRQGATNEKLFF.

This clonotype was recorded a few times. The chain couples TRBV12-5 to TRBJ2-1, with 7 bases aligning to TRBD2. Germline CDR1 reads LGHNT; CDR2 reads FRNRAP. The CDR3 is 14 residues long. The junction had 6 bases not matched to a gene; V was cut back by 0 bases and J by 10 bases. CDR3 DNA sequence: TGTGCTAGTGGTTTGGTAGGACTAGAAGAAGAGCAGTTCTTC. Its protein is CASGLVGLEEEQFF.

This clonotype was seen only a few times. An end of the junction differs from the germline gene, which may be a read error. This chain joins TRBV4-3 and TRBJ2-5; D not certain. This CDR3 comprises 17 residues. CDR1 is LGHNA and CDR2 is YSLEER in the germline V gene. The DNA for the CDR3 is TGCGCCAGCAGCCAAGATTTACCGGCAGTAAGCCAAGAGGCCCAGTACTTC. This gives the protein CASSQDLPAVSQEAQYF.

This clonotype was recorded a few times. CDR3 nucleotides: TGTGCCAGCAGCGAGAAGACAGGACTACAAGAGACCCAGTACTTC. It codes for CASSEKTGLQETQYF. The chain couples TRBV11-2 to TRBJ2-5, with D possibly being TRBD1 or TRBD2 (6 bases each). The length of the CDR3 is 15 residues. Between the trimmed V and J ends, which lost 5 bases and 2 bases, there was a span of 15 bases. Germline loops: CDR1 SGHAT, CDR2 FQNNGV.